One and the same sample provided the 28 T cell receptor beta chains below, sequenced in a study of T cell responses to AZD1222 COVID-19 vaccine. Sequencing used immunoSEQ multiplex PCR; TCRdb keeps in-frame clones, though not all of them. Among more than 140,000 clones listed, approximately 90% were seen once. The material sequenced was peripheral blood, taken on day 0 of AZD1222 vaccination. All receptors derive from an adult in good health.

The DNA for the CDR3 is TGTGCCAGCAGCGGAGACAGGGATGAAGCTTTCTTT. It translates to CASSGDRDEAFF. The chain combines TRBV9 with TRBJ1-1; 7 bases agree with TRBD1. This CDR3 is built from 12 residues. The germline CDR1 and CDR2 sequences are SGDLS and YYNGEE. The ends lost 3 bases at V and 7 bases at J; junction bases unmatched: 3.

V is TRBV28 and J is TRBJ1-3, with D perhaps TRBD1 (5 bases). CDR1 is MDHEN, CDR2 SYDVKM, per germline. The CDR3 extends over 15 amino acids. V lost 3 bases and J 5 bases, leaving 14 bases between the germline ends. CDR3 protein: CASSFRGVKRNTIYF. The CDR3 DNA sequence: TGTGCCAGCAGTTTTCGGGGGGTAAAAAGAAACACCATATATTTT.

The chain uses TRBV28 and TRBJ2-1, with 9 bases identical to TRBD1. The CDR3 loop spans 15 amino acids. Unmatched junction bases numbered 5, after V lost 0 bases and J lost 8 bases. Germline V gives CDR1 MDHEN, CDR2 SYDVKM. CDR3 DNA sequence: TGTGCCAGCAGTTTATGGACAGGGGGTTTGGATGAGCAGTTCTTC. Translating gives CASSLWTGGLDEQFF. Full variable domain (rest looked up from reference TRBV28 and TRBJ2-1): DVKVTQSSRYLVKRTGEKVFLECVQDMDHENMFWYRQDPGLGLRLIYFSYDVKMKEKGDIPEGYSVSREKKERFSLILESASTNQTSMYLCASSLWTGGLDEQFFGPGTRLTVL.

The CDR3 spells CATSDQGTQQYF. The CDR3 DNA reads TGTGCCACCAGTGATCAGGGGACCCAGCAGTACTTC. V is TRBV24-1 and J is TRBJ2-7; a possible D gene is TRBD1 (6 bases). The CDR3 runs 12 residues. CDR1 KGHDR and CDR2 SFDVKD come from the germline V gene. Trimming pared 3 bases from V and 8 bases from J, leaving 10 bases between.

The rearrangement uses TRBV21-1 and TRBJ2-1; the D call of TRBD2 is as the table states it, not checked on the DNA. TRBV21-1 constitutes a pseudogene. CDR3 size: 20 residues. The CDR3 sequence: CASSKKGLAVSSRFGNEQFF. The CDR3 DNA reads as TGTGCCAGCAGCAAAAAGGGCCTAGCGGTTAGTTCACGGTTCGGCAATGAGCAGTTCTTC.

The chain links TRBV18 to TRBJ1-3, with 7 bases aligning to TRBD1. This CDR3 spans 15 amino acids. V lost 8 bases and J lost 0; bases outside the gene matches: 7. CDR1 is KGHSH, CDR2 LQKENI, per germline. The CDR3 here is CASAGQTNSGNTIYF. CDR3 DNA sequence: TGTGCCAGCGCGGGACAGACAAACTCTGGAAACACCATATATTTT.

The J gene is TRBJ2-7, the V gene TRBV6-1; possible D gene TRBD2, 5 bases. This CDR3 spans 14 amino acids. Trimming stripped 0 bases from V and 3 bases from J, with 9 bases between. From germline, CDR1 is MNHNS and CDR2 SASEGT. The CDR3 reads CASSEAGENYEQYF. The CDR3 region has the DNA TGTGCCAGCAGTGAAGCGGGAGAAAACTACGAGCAGTACTTC.

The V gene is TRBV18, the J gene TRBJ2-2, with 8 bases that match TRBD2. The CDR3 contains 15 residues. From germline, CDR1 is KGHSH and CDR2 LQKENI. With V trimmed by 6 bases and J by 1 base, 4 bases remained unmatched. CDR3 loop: CASSPGLVNTGELFF. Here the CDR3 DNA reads TGTGCCAGCTCGCCGGGACTAGTGAACACCGGGGAGCTGTTTTTT.

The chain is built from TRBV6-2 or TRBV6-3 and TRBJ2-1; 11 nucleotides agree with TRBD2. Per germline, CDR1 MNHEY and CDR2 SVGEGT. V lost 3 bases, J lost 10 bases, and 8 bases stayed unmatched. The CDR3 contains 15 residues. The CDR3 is CASSYLAGGPGEQFF. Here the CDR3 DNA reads TGTGCCAGCAGTTATTTAGCGGGAGGGCCAGGCGAGCAGTTCTTC.

CDR3 in amino acids: CASSQGGINEQFF. The CDR3 bases are TGTGCCAGCAGCCAGGGGGGGATCAATGAGCAGTTCTTC. V and J are TRBV12-3 or TRBV12-4 and TRBJ2-1; perhaps D is TRBD1 or TRBD2 (7 bases each). The CDR3 is made up of 13 amino acids. Trimming removed 6 bases from V and 6 bases from J, with 12 bases in between.

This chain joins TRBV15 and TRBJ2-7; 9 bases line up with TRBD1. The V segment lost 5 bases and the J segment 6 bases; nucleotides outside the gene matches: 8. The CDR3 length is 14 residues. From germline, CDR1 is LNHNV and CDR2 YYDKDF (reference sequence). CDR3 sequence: CATSGGTGTSEQYF. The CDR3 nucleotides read TGTGCCACCAGCGGAGGGACAGGGACAAGCGAGCAGTACTTC.

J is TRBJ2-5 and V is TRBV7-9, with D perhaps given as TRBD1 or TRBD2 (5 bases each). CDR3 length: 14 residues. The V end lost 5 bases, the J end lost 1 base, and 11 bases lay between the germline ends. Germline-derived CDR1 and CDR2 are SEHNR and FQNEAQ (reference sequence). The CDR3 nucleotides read TGTGCCAGCAGCCTCCAGGGACGCCAAGAGACCCAGTACTTC. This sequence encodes CASSLQGRQETQYF.

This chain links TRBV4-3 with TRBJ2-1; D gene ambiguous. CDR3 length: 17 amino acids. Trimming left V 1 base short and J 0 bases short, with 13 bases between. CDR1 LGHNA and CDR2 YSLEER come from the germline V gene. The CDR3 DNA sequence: TGCGCCAGCAGCCAAGTCGCAGGTGGTCCCTCCTACAATGAGCAGTTCTTC. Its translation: CASSQVAGGPSYNEQFF.

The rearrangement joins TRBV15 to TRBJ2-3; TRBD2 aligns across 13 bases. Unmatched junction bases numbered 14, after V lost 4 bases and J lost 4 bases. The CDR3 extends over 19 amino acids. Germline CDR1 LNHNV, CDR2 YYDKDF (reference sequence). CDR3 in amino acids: CATSTYERTSGSLPDTQYF. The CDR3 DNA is TGTGCCACCAGCACCTATGAGCGGACTAGCGGGAGCCTCCCAGATACGCAGTATTTT.

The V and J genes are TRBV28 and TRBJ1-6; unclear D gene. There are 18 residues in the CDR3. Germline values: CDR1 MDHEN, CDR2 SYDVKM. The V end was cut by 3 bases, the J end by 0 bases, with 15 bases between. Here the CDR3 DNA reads TGTGCCAGCAGTTTCGCAGGAGGACGTAGCTCCTATAATTCACCCCTCCACTTT. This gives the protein CASSFAGGRSSYNSPLHF.

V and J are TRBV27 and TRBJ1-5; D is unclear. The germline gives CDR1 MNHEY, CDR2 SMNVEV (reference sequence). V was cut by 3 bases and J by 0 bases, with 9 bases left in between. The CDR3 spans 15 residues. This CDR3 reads CASSFSPDSNQPQHF. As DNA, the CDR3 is TGTGCCAGCAGTTTTTCCCCCGATAGCAATCAGCCCCAGCATTTT.

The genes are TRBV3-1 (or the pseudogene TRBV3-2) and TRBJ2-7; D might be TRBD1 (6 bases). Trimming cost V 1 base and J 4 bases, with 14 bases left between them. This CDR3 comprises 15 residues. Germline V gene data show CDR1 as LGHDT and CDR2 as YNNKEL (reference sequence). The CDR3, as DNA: TGTGCCAGCAGCCAAGGAATCAGGGGTGGTTACGAGCAGTACTTC. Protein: CASSQGIRGGYEQYF.

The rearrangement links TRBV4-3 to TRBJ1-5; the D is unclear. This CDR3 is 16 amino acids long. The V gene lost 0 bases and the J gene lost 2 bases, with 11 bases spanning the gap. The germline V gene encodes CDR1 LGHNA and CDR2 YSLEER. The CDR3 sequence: CASSQELGLRNQPQHF. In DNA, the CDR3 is TGCGCCAGCAGCCAAGAATTAGGGCTGCGCAATCAGCCCCAGCATTTT.

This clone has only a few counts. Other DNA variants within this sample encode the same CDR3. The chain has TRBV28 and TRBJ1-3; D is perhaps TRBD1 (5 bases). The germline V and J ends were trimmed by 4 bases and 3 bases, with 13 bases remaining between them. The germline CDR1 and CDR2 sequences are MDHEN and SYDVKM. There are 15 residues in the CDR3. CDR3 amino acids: CASSSGGGSGNTIYF. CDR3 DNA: TGTGCCAGCAGTTCCGGGGGAGGAAGTGGAAACACCATATATTTT.

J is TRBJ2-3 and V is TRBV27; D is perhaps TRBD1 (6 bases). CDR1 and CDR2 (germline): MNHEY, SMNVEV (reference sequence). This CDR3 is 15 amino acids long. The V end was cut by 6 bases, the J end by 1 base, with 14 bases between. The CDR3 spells CASSGDKGRTDTQYF. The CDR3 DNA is TGTGCCAGCAGCGGGGACAAAGGACGCACAGATACGCAGTATTTT.

The CDR3 protein is CASSLFEGTRETQYF. As DNA, the CDR3 is TGTGCCAGCAGCTTATTTGAGGGTACAAGGGAGACCCAGTACTTC. This chain joins TRBV7-3 and TRBJ2-5, with a tentative D call TRBD2 (5 bases). This CDR3 is built from 15 residues. Germline CDR1 and CDR2: SGHTA and FQGTGA. V dropped 2 bases and J dropped 5 bases, with 15 bases sitting between them.

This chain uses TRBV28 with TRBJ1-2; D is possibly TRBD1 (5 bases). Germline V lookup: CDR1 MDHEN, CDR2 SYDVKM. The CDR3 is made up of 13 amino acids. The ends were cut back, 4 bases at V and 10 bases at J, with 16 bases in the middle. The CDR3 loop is CASSSGTDFSYTF. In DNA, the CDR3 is TGTGCCAGCAGTTCCGGGACGGATTTTTCCTACACCTTC.

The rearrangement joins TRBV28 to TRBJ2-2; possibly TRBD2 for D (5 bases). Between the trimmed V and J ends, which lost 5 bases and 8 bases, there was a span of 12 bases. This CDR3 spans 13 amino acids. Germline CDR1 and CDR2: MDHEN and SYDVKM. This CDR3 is CASSPRPGGELFF. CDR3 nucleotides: TGTGCCAGCAGTCCCCGACCGGGGGGGGAGCTGTTTTTT.

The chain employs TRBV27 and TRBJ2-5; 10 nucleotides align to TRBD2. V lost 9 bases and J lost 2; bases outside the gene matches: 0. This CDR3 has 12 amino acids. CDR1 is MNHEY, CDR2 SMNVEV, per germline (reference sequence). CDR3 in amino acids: CARTSGQETQYF. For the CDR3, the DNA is TGTGCCAGGACTAGCGGGCAAGAGACCCAGTACTTC.

CDR3 loop: CASSSGTAGYNEQFF. The CDR3 DNA reads TGTGCCAGCAGCTCCGGGACAGCGGGATACAATGAGCAGTTCTTC. The J gene is TRBJ2-1, the V gene TRBV2, with D perhaps matching TRBD1 or TRBD2 (7 bases each). The germline V and J ends were trimmed by 6 bases and 4 bases, with 16 bases remaining between them. Germline lookup yields CDR1 SNHLY and CDR2 FYNNEI. The CDR3 spans 15 residues.

CDR3 in amino acids: CASSPPRDRGVQPQHF. CDR3 DNA sequence: TGTGCCAGCTCACCTCCCCGGGACAGGGGGGTTCAGCCCCAGCATTTT. The V call is TRBV18, the J call TRBJ1-5; 11 nucleotides line up with TRBD1. With V trimmed by 3 bases and J by 6 bases, 7 bases remained unmatched. The CDR3 has 16 amino acids. Germline values: CDR1 KGHSH, CDR2 LQKENI.

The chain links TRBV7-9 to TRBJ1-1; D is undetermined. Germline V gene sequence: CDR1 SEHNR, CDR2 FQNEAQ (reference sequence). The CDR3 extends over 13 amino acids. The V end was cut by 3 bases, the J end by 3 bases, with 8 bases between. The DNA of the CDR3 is TGTGCCAGCAGCTTGTCAGCGGACACTGAAGCTTTCTTT. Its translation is CASSLSADTEAFF.

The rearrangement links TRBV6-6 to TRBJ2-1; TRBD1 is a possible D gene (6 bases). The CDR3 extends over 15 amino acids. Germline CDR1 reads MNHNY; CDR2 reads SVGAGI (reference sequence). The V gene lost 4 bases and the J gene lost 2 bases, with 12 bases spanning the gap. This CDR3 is CASSFPGQAYNEQFF. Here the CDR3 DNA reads TGTGCCAGCAGTTTTCCGGGACAAGCCTACAATGAGCAGTTCTTC.